These 27 T cell receptor beta chains came from one sample sequenced in a study of T cell clonality in common variable immunodeficiency. Findings and limits, study-wide: Fewer deletions and N-nucleotide insertions were reportedly seen in common variable immunodeficiency TCR beta sequences.

Only in-frame clones appear in the TCRdb table, and some are missing; sequencing was by immunoSEQ multiplex PCR. The data list some 25,000 clones, none observed once; roughly 24% falls to the top ten. Their recognized antigens are unknown. Sequences were obtained from peripheral blood mononuclear cells. These receptors all stem from a human donor with common variable immunodeficiency.

Many counts were recorded for this clone. The CDR3 end is not reached by the read, which stops 3 residues before it; the germline J gene fills it in. The chain employs TRBV9 and TRBJ1-1, with D perhaps TRBD1 (5 bases). V was cut by 3 bases and J by 1 base, with 13 bases left in between. Germline CDR1 and CDR2: SGDLS and YYNGEE. The CDR3 is 15 residues long. The CDR3 bases that were read are TGTGCCAGCAGCGCCGAAGGGGCAGAGAACACTGAA. Its translation: CASSAEGAENTE. The CDR3 reads in full as CASSAEGAENTEAFF.

Only a few counts were recorded for this clone. The read terminates 3 residues before the CDR3 end, so the remaining end is supplied by the germline J gene. This sequence joins TRBV19 and TRBJ2-2; no clear D. This CDR3 contains 12 residues. Germline V gives CDR1 LNHDA, CDR2 SQIVND (reference sequence). V dropped 6 bases and J dropped 4 bases, with 6 bases sitting between them. The part of the CDR3 DNA that was read is TGTGCCAGTAGCCGGGTCACCGGGGAG. Translating gives CASSRVTGE. Given in full, the CDR3 is CASSRVTGELFF.

This clone occurred many times. Read coverage stops 3 residues before the CDR3 terminus; the germline J gene supplies the remainder. The chain employs TRBV18 and TRBJ1-4; weak D call: TRBD1 (6 bases). CDR1 KGHSH and CDR2 LQKENI come from the germline V gene. V was clipped by 3 bases and J by 4 bases, with 12 bases between them. The CDR3 extends over 15 amino acids. The CDR3 sequence: CASSPDSRRNEKLFF. The sequenced part of the CDR3 DNA is TGTGCCAGCTCACCGGACAGCCGACGTAATGAAAAA.

A few counts support this clone. The read ends 3 residues before the CDR3 terminus; that terminus is restored from the germline J gene. The chain is built from TRBV7-9 and TRBJ2-1; D is unclear. Deletions cut 5 bases from V and 7 bases from J, with 9 bases between. The CDR3 has 12 residues. Germline V gives CDR1 SEHNR, CDR2 FQNEAQ (reference sequence). The CDR3 loop is CASSPASNEQFF. The DNA read from the CDR3 is TGTGCCAGCAGCCCCGCCAGTAATGAG.

In its sample, this clone was seen many times. The read gets to within 3 residues of the CDR3 end, and the germline J gene fills in the rest. V is TRBV7-2 and J is TRBJ2-3, with a tentative D call TRBD2 (6 bases). Per germline, CDR1 SGHTA and CDR2 FQGNSA. V gave up 3 bases and J gave up 0 bases, with 7 bases separating them. The CDR3 totals 14 residues. CDR3: CASSLSGSTDTQYF. The CDR3 DNA, read in part, is TGTGCCAGCAGCTTGAGCGGGAGCACAGATACG.

This clone turned up a few times. The CDR3 end falls 3 residues outside the read, so it is completed with the germline J gene. The chain is built from TRBV30 and TRBJ2-2, with D unclear. CDR1 is GTSNPN, CDR2 SVGIG, per germline (reference sequence). This CDR3 has 11 residues. The sequenced CDR3 bases are TGTGCCTGGAGTGGGTCGGCAGGG. Translated, it gives CAWSGSAG. The whole CDR3 reads CAWSGSAGLFF.

This clone was recorded many times. The read comes to an end 3 residues before the CDR3 does, leaving the germline J gene to fill in the end. This chain uses TRBV20-1 with TRBJ1-3; D gene unclear. The germline V and J ends were trimmed by 0 bases and 6 bases, with 9 bases remaining between them. The CDR3 contains 13 residues. CDR1 is DFQATT and CDR2 is SNEGSKA in the germline V gene (reference sequence). The chain's CDR3 is CSARDRTLNTIYF. The covered CDR3 bases are TGCAGTGCTAGAGATCGGACTTTAAACACC.

This clone was picked up many times. With the read ending 3 residues before the CDR3 end, the germline J gene is used to fill in that end. The chain combines TRBV6-2 or TRBV6-3 with TRBJ2-7, with a weak D call TRBD2 (6 bases). CDR1 MNHEY and CDR2 SVGEGT come from the germline V gene. The V and J ends lost 2 bases and 2 bases respectively, with 13 bases between them. This CDR3 region has 15 residues. CDR3 bases read: TGTGCCAGCAGTTACGGGGGGAGTATGGCCTACGAG. Translating gives CASSYGGSMAYE. The whole CDR3 region reads CASSYGGSMAYEQYF.

In this sample, this clone turned up a few times. Read sequence stops 3 residues before the CDR3 end, and the germline J gene provides the missing end. The chain carries TRBV5-3 and TRBJ2-2, with D perhaps TRBD1 (5 bases). TRBV5-3 is an ORF, with its function uncertain. V was trimmed by 2 bases and J by 1 base, leaving 9 bases between them. The CDR3 contains 15 residues. The CDR3 spells CARSFDRKNTGELFF. Incomplete CDR3 DNA: TGTGCCAGAAGCTTTGACAGAAAGAACACCGGGGAG.

This clone was observed many times. The read gets to within 3 residues of the CDR3 end, and the germline J gene fills in the rest. The V call is TRBV19, the J call TRBJ1-4; D not resolved. Germline-derived CDR1 and CDR2 are LNHDA and SQIVND (reference sequence). This CDR3 is built from 14 residues. CDR3 DNA (partial): TGTGCCAGTACCGACGCCGGGTGGAGAAGGAAA. Translated: CASTDAGWRRK. The full CDR3 is CASTDAGWRRKLFF.

This clone occurred many times. The read terminates 3 residues before the CDR3 end, so the remaining end is supplied by the germline J gene. The chain employs TRBV19 and TRBJ1-1, with D perhaps matching TRBD1 (5 bases). This CDR3 has 15 amino acids. Germline V gene lookup returns CDR1 LNHDA and CDR2 SQIVND (reference sequence). The ends were cut back, 7 bases at V and 1 base at J, with 16 bases in the middle. Here the CDR3 reads CASMFEGSQNTEAFF. The sequenced part of the CDR3 DNA is TGTGCCAGTATGTTTGAGGGGTCCCAGAACACTGAA.

This clone was detected a few times. The read terminates 3 residues ahead of where the CDR3 ends, so the germline J gene completes it. The chain couples TRBV2 to TRBJ2-3; 9 nucleotides align to TRBD1. V lost 6 bases, J lost 2 bases, and 12 bases stayed unmatched. In germline, CDR1 is SNHLY, CDR2 FYNNEI. There are 17 residues in the CDR3. The CDR3 reads CASRIRTGGLDTDTQYF. Incomplete CDR3 DNA: TGTGCCAGCAGGATCAGAACAGGGGGCCTAGACACAGATACG.

Comment on this clone: Read data end 3 residues before the CDR3 end; the end is taken from the germline J gene. This chain connects TRBV7-9 to TRBJ1-6, with 9 bases aligning to TRBD1. V was pared by 1 base and J by 10 bases, with 5 bases of the junction left unmatched. Germline loops: CDR1 SEHNR, CDR2 FQNEAQ (reference sequence). This CDR3 contains 15 residues. The CDR3 spells CASSLGDRAKSPLHF. CDR3 DNA, as far as it was read: TGTGCCAGCAGCTTAGGGGACAGGGCTAAGTCACCC. Full variable domain (remainder filled in from reference TRBV7-9 and TRBJ1-6): DTGVSQNPRHKITKRGQNVTFRCDPISEHNRLYWYRQTLGQGPEFLTYFQNEAQLEKSRLLSDRFSAERPKGSFSTLEIQRTEQGDSAMYLCASSLGDRAKSPLHFGNGTRLTVT.

This clone was recorded a few times. CDR3 region: CASRDLLAGGNNEQFF. The sequenced part of the CDR3 DNA is TGTGCCAGCAGGGACCTCCTTGCGGGAGGGAACAATGAG. This rearrangement joins TRBV2 to TRBJ2-1, with TRBD2 matching 9 bases. The CDR3 end falls 3 residues outside the read, so it is completed with the germline J gene. The CDR3 is 16 amino acids. The germline V gene has CDR1 SNHLY and CDR2 FYNNEI. After removal of 6 bases from V and 5 bases from J, the junction contained 11 bases not matched to a gene.

This clone was seen many times. The read falls 3 residues short of the CDR3 end, and the missing part is taken from the germline J gene. Different DNA sequences within this sample yield the same CDR3. This chain uses TRBV7-9 with TRBJ2-7, with D possibly TRBD1 on 6 matching bases. The V end was cut by 5 bases, the J end by 2 bases, with 10 bases between. Germline V gene sequence: CDR1 SEHNR, CDR2 FQNEAQ (reference sequence). CDR3 length equals 13 residues. CDR3 loop: CASSLKGAYEQYF. The sequenced CDR3 bases are TGTGCCAGCAGCCTAAAGGGGGCCTACGAG.

A word on this clone: With the read ending 3 residues before the CDR3 end, the germline J gene is used to fill in that end. The J gene is TRBJ2-7, the V gene TRBV6-2 or TRBV6-3, with 9 bases identical to TRBD1. Trimming cost V 2 bases and J 1 base; bases outside gene matches: 3. Germline CDR1 and CDR2: MNHEY and SVGEGT. This CDR3 is 15 amino acids long. The covered CDR3 bases are TGTGCCAGCAGTTACAAGACAGGGGGGTCCTACGAG. It encodes CASSYKTGGSYE. The CDR3 in full is CASSYKTGGSYEQYF.

The table lists this clone with a few counts. The sequenced part of the CDR3 DNA is TGCGCCAGCAGCATAGGCTCGTCAGGGGCTAATGAAAAA. This codes for CASSIGSSGANEK. Given in full, the CDR3 is CASSIGSSGANEKLFF. The chain is built from TRBV5-1 and TRBJ1-4; D is possibly TRBD1 (6 bases). The read gets to within 3 residues of the CDR3 end, and the germline J gene fills in the rest. This CDR3 spans 16 amino acids. Between the trimmed V and J ends, which lost 4 bases and 3 bases, there was a span of 16 bases. Germline V gene sequence: CDR1 SGHRS, CDR2 YFSETQ.

This clone has a handful of counts. One end of the junction is discordant with germline, which a read error may explain. The observed sequence ends 3 residues before the CDR3 terminus, with the missing tail filled in from the germline J gene. The chain links TRBV6-1 to TRBJ1-5, with 7 nucleotides matching TRBD1. CDR1 is MNHNS and CDR2 is SASEGT in the germline V gene. The CDR3 covers 18 residues. The sequenced CDR3 bases are TGTGCCAGCAATGAATCAATAGGGGGCTTACGGGTTAATCAGCCC. As protein: CASNESIGGLRVNQP. The CDR3, in full, reads CASNESIGGLRVNQPQHF.

This clone was detected only a few times. Read sequence stops 3 residues before the CDR3 end, and the germline J gene provides the missing end. The rearrangement joins TRBV6-4 to TRBJ1-2, with 11 positions matching TRBD1. The germline V gene encodes CDR1 MRHNA and CDR2 SNTAGT. V lost 5 bases to trimming and J lost 5 bases; unmatched junction nucleotides: 7. This CDR3 comprises 15 residues. The CDR3 bases that were read are TGTGCCAGCAGTCCCGGGACAGGGGGTGTATATGGC. Protein product: CASSPGTGGVYG. The complete CDR3 reads CASSPGTGGVYGYTF.

In this sample, this clone turned up many times. The sequenced fragment ends 3 residues before the CDR3 boundary, so the rest is inferred from the germline J gene. This chain links TRBV19 with TRBJ1-6; 10 bases are a match to TRBD1. The V gene's germline CDR1 is LNHDA and CDR2 SQIVND (reference sequence). V dropped 10 bases and J dropped 8; count of bases not matched to a gene: 8. CDR3 length: 14 residues. The CDR3 bases that were read are TGTGCCACCCAGACAGGGGGCAGGGATTCACCC. It translates to CATQTGGRDSP. From start to end, the CDR3 is CATQTGGRDSPLHF.

This clone occurred a few times. Read data end 3 residues before the CDR3 end; the end is taken from the germline J gene. The gene calls are TRBV19 and TRBJ2-3, with TRBD1 identical over 10 bases. This CDR3 is built from 16 residues. The V segment lost 1 base and the J segment 2 bases; nucleotides outside the gene matches: 3. Germline V gene lookup returns CDR1 LNHDA and CDR2 SQIVND (reference sequence). The CDR3 DNA, read in part, is TGTGCCAGTAGTATAGCCGGGACAGGGGTCACAGATACG. It encodes CASSIAGTGVTDT. The whole CDR3 reads CASSIAGTGVTDTQYF.

This clone was observed a handful of times. The CDR3 goes on 3 residues after the read ends, and that part is filled in from the germline J gene. The gene calls are TRBV5-1 and TRBJ2-1, with D maybe TRBD2 (5 bases). The V end was cut by 0 bases, the J end by 9 bases, with 10 bases between. This CDR3 spans 13 amino acids. Germline-derived CDR1 and CDR2 are SGHRS and YFSETQ. The covered CDR3 bases are TGCGCCAGCAGCTTGGGTAGCACTAGTGAG. This gives the protein CASSLGSTSE. The whole CDR3 region reads CASSLGSTSEQFF.

Many counts were recorded for this clone. Sequencing ends 3 residues short of the CDR3 end; the germline J gene provides the rest. V is TRBV20-1 and J is TRBJ1-4; 8 positions match TRBD1. CDR1 DFQATT and CDR2 SNEGSKA come from the germline V gene (reference sequence). V trimming: 4 bases; J trimming: 2 bases; junction bases outside the gene matches: 6. This CDR3 is built from 15 residues. CDR3 amino acids: CSATQGALTNEKLFF. Incomplete CDR3 DNA: TGCAGTGCTACGCAGGGGGCGCTGACTAATGAAAAA.

This clone was observed at least ten times. The read ends 3 residues before the CDR3 terminus; that terminus is restored from the germline J gene. The genes are TRBV27 and TRBJ1-2; D might be TRBD1 (5 bases). V lost 3 bases to trimming and J lost 7 bases, with 15 bases between them. In germline, CDR1 is MNHEY, CDR2 SMNVEV (reference sequence). This CDR3 has 14 amino acids. The part of the CDR3 DNA that was read is TGTGCCAGCAGTTTCATGGGAGGGGCCCGTGGC. Translated, it gives CASSFMGGARG. The entire CDR3 is CASSFMGGARGYTF.

This clone was observed many times. The DNA ends 3 residues before the CDR3 does, and the rest of the CDR3 is filled in from the germline J gene. V usage is TRBV29-1 and J usage is TRBJ2-2; D not resolved. Trimming left V 4 bases short and J 1 base short, with 7 bases between. The CDR3 is 13 residues long. Looked up from germline, CDR1 is SQVTM and CDR2 is ANQGSEA. The CDR3 bases that were read are TGCAGCGTTGTATCAGGGAACACCGGGGAG. This codes for CSVVSGNTGE. In full, the CDR3 is CSVVSGNTGELFF.

This clone showed up many times. The read finishes 3 residues shy of the CDR3 end, and the germline J gene is used to complete it. The chain carries TRBV5-1 and TRBJ1-2; 11 nucleotides agree with TRBD1. CDR3 size: 15 residues. Germline CDR1 and CDR2: SGHRS and YFSETQ. The V segment lost 0 bases and the J segment 3 bases; nucleotides outside the gene matches: 1. CDR3 region: CASSLGTGGDYGYTF. Incomplete CDR3 DNA: TGCGCCAGCAGCTTGGGGACAGGGGGCGACTATGGC.

This clone was observed at least ten times. The CDR3 end is not reached by the read, which stops 3 residues before it; the germline J gene fills it in. J is TRBJ2-1 and V is TRBV7-2; D is uncertain. Trimming cost V 2 bases and J 8 bases, with 13 bases left between them. The CDR3 contains 14 residues. Germline V gene data show CDR1 as SGHTA and CDR2 as FQGNSA. The CDR3 protein is CASSLLTFPHEQFF. The part of the CDR3 DNA that was read is TGTGCCAGCAGCTTACTCACTTTCCCTCATGAG.